This TCR beta chain was found in a study of blood T cell repertoires in COVID-19. The CDR3 contains 13 residues. Germline V gene sequence: CDR1 SGHKS, CDR2 YYEKEE (reference sequence). Trimming cost V 4 bases and J 8 bases, with 15 bases left between them. Data came from immunoSEQ multiplex PCR; TCRdb stores just in-frame clones and leaves some out. The table has approximately 44,000 clones, roughly 79% seen once; the top ten hold roughly 30%. The receptor was isolated from a woman of 80 years or more with acute or convalescent COVID-19. The sequenced sample was peripheral blood. V is TRBV5-5 and J is TRBJ1-2, with D unresolved. CDR3 loop: CASSLPGSRGYTF. The DNA for the CDR3 is TGTGCCAGCAGCCTACCCGGCTCTAGGGGCTACACCTTC. Full variable domain (missing parts from reference TRBV5-5 and TRBJ1-2): DAGVTQSPTHLIKTRGQQVTLRCSPISGHKSVSWYQQVLGQGPQFIFQYYEKEERGRGNFPDRFSARQFPNYSSELNVNALLLGDSALYLCASSLPGSRGYTFGSGTRLTVV.